Each of the 25 T cell receptor beta chains below was sequenced from the same sample in a study of T cell repertoires in cytomegalovirus infection. TCRdb redid the calling of the reads with MiXCR, one entry per CDR3 protein. The table includes roughly 720,000 distinct CDR3 sequences, roughly 36% detected once. The sequenced material came from PBMCs. Receptors were obtained from a human donor in good health (CMV status not recorded). Some clones in this sample may be carry-over from other donors' samples.

The rearrangement uses TRBV7-6 and TRBJ1-1; no firm D call. Germline lookup yields CDR1 SGHVS and CDR2 FNYEAQ. This CDR3 has 11 residues. The V end lost 10 bases, the J end lost 4 bases, and 10 bases lay between the germline ends. The CDR3 protein is CATEVGTEAFF. The CDR3 DNA reads as TGTGCCACGGAGGTTGGCACTGAAGCTTTCTTT.

J is TRBJ2-7 and V is TRBV7-9; 7 nucleotides align to TRBD1. Germline lookup yields CDR1 SEHNR and CDR2 FQNEAQ (reference sequence). This CDR3 has 17 amino acids. J gave up 0 bases and V 5 bases, and 13 bases lay outside the gene matches. CDR3 residues: CASSPGAGGGSSYEQYF. For the CDR3, the DNA is TGTGCCAGCAGCCCCGGGGCAGGGGGTGGGAGCTCCTACGAGCAGTACTTC.

With regard to this clonotype: A much bigger clone sits one base away, suggesting this may be a read error. The chain combines TRBV7-2 with TRBJ1-2; 8 nucleotides match TRBD1. V dropped 8 bases and J dropped 3; count of bases not matched to a gene: 11. Germline V gene data show CDR1 as SGHTA and CDR2 as FQGNSA. The CDR3 covers 15 residues. The CDR3: CASGVPGQADYGYTF. CDR3 DNA: TGTGCCAGCGGGGTACCGGGACAGGCGGACTATGGCTACACCTTC.

The chain uses TRBV12-3 or TRBV12-4 and TRBJ1-2; D is perhaps TRBD1 (5 bases). Trimming pared 7 bases from V and 6 bases from J, leaving 15 bases between. The CDR3 extends over 13 amino acids. DNA for the CDR3: TGTGCCAGCACTTCGGGGGGATTTGATGGCTACACCTTC. This translates into CASTSGGFDGYTF.

This clonotype was recorded a few times. The CDR3 protein is CASSLLPGVDTQYF. The CDR3 nucleotides are TGTGCCAGCAGCTTACTTCCTGGGGTAGATACGCAGTATTTT. The rearrangement uses TRBV11-2 and TRBJ2-3, with D hard to call. Per the germline V gene, CDR1 is SGHAT and CDR2 is FQNNGV. The CDR3 runs 14 residues. V gave up 2 bases and J gave up 5 bases, with 11 bases separating them. Full variable domain (remainder filled in from reference TRBV11-2 and TRBJ2-3): EAGVAQSPRYKIIEKRQSVAFWCNPISGHATLYWYQQILGQGPKLLIQFQNNGVVDDSQLPKDRFSAERLKGVDSTLKIQPAKLEDSAVYLCASSLLPGVDTQYFGPGTRLTVL.

DNA of the CDR3: TGCAGCGTTGAAGAGAGGGACAGCTACGAGCAGTACTTC. As protein: CSVEERDSYEQYF. J is TRBJ2-7 and V is TRBV29-1; TRBD1 matches 7 bases. The CDR3 sequence is 13 residues long. Looked up from germline, CDR1 is SQVTM and CDR2 is ANQGSEA. The ends lost 0 bases at V and 3 bases at J; junction bases unmatched: 2.

The table lists this clonotype with a few counts. The chain uses TRBV19 and TRBJ1-1, with TRBD1 matching over 8 bases. V lost 10 bases and J lost 2; bases outside the gene matches: 12. The germline CDR1 and CDR2 sequences are LNHDA and SQIVND (reference sequence). The CDR3 extends over 15 amino acids. DNA for the CDR3: TGTGCCACTTTCGCGGGGACAGGAGTAAACACTGAAGCTTTCTTT. Translation gives CATFAGTGVNTEAFF.

There are a few counts of this clonotype. This could be a read error, since a much larger clone is one nucleotide away. The chain couples TRBV7-9 to TRBJ1-6; D is unresolved. Trimming took off 1 base at V and 0 bases at J, with 7 bases between the two ends. This CDR3 contains 16 residues. In germline, CDR1 is SEHNR, CDR2 FQNEAQ (reference sequence). The CDR3 DNA reads as TGTGCCAGCAGCTTAGACCTGAGCTCCTATAATTCACCCCTCCACTTT. The encoded protein is CASSLDLSSYNSPLHF. Using reference TRBV7-9 and TRBJ1-6 for the parts outside the CDR3, the full variable domain is DTGVSQNPRHKITKRGQNVTFRCDPISEHNRLYWYRQTLGQGPEFLTYFQNEAQLEKSRLLSDRFSAERPKGSFSTLEIQRTEQGDSAMYLCASSLDLSSYNSPLHFGNGTRLTVT.

This sequence joins TRBV6-1 and TRBJ1-5; TRBD1 is a possible D gene (5 bases). Germline V gives CDR1 MNHNS, CDR2 SASEGT. V was shortened by 1 base and J by 7 bases, with 14 bases between the two germline ends. This CDR3 is 15 amino acids long. CDR3 in amino acids: CASSEGEWEGQPQHF. In DNA form, the CDR3 reads TGTGCCAGCAGTGAAGGCGAATGGGAGGGGCAGCCCCAGCATTTT.

This clonotype was seen a handful of times. The CDR3 region is CASSEEWGRGNTIYF. In nucleotides, the CDR3 is TGTGCCAGCAGTGAAGAATGGGGGCGCGGAAACACCATATATTTT. The V gene is TRBV6-1, the J gene TRBJ1-3; possible D gene TRBD1, 6 bases. The V end lost 1 base, the J end lost 4 bases, and 11 bases lay between the germline ends. The CDR3 is 15 residues long. The germline V gene encodes CDR1 MNHNS and CDR2 SASEGT.

This clonotype has a handful of counts. V is TRBV7-9 and J is TRBJ1-2, with 7 bases fitting TRBD1. CDR3 length equals 14 residues. V trimming: 3 bases; J trimming: 6 bases; junction bases outside the gene matches: 7. Per germline, CDR1 SEHNR and CDR2 FQNEAQ (reference sequence). CDR3 sequence (DNA): TGTGCCAGCAGCTTTCTCGGAGGACAGGATGGCTACACCTTC. Amino acids: CASSFLGGQDGYTF. The entire variable domain, with the rest obtained from reference TRBV7-9 and TRBJ1-2, is as follows: DTGVSQNPRHKITKRGQNVTFRCDPISEHNRLYWYRQTLGQGPEFLTYFQNEAQLEKSRLLSDRFSAERPKGSFSTLEIQRTEQGDSAMYLCASSFLGGQDGYTFGSGTRLTVV.

Only a few counts were recorded for this clonotype. This chain uses TRBV25-1 with TRBJ1-6; a weak D match, TRBD1 (6 bases). Trimming shortened V by 6 bases and J by 9 bases, and 18 bases separated the two germline ends. Per the germline V gene, CDR1 is MGHDK and CDR2 is SYGVNS. The CDR3 is made up of 15 amino acids. CDR3 bases: TGTGCCAGCAGCAACAGGGAAGGTCTGGGTTCACCCCTCCACTTT. Translation gives CASSNREGLGSPLHF.

This clonotype was observed at least ten times. This chain uses TRBV27 with TRBJ2-1; D is unclear. Trimming shortened V by 5 bases and J by 7 bases, and 6 bases separated the two germline ends. This CDR3 spans 11 amino acids. The germline V gene has CDR1 MNHEY and CDR2 SMNVEV (reference sequence). As DNA, the CDR3 is TGTGCCAGCAGTCAGTTGAATGAGCAGTTCTTC. Translated, it gives CASSQLNEQFF.

This clonotype was seen only a few times. This chain joins TRBV20-1 and TRBJ1-1; no firm D call. V lost 4 bases and J lost 7, with 13 bases in between. Germline CDR1 DFQATT, CDR2 SNEGSKA (reference sequence). The CDR3 is 12 residues long. The CDR3 sequence is CSAKVQVVEAFF. CDR3 nucleotide sequence: TGCAGTGCTAAGGTCCAGGTTGTTGAAGCTTTCTTT.

This clonotype turned up a few times. The V gene is TRBV19, the J gene TRBJ2-1, with D maybe TRBD1 (5 bases). This CDR3 comprises 14 residues. V lost 0 bases and J lost 11, with 14 bases in between. Germline V gene lookup returns CDR1 LNHDA and CDR2 SQIVND (reference sequence). This CDR3 reads CASSIEGQAPQQFF. In DNA form, the CDR3 reads TGTGCCAGTAGTATAGAGGGGCAGGCTCCGCAGCAGTTCTTC.

The rearrangement links TRBV28 to TRBJ2-4; 7 nucleotides match TRBD1. From germline, CDR1 is MDHEN and CDR2 SYDVKM. The CDR3 consists of 15 residues. The junction had 5 bases not matched to a gene; V was cut back by 5 bases and J by 1 base. This CDR3 reads CASSTTTGAKNIQYF. CDR3 DNA: TGTGCCAGCAGTACCACGACAGGGGCCAAAAACATTCAGTACTTC.

This chain uses TRBV6-1 with TRBJ2-1; 12 bases line up with TRBD2. CDR1 and CDR2 from the germline V gene are MNHNS and SASEGT. The V gene end was trimmed by 6 bases and the J gene end by 0 bases; junction bases not matched to a gene: 18. This CDR3 spans 21 amino acids. The CDR3 sequence is CASSPYLGTSGRSVSYNEQFF. In DNA form, the CDR3 reads TGTGCCAGCAGCCCGTATTTAGGGACTAGCGGGCGATCAGTCTCCTACAATGAGCAGTTCTTC.

The chain has TRBV6-6 and TRBJ1-1; 7 positions agree with TRBD1. The CDR3 spans 16 residues. In germline, CDR1 is MNHNY, CDR2 SVGAGI (reference sequence). J gave up 6 bases and V 4 bases, and 14 bases lay outside the gene matches. This CDR3 is CASSLRLEGQKSEAFF. Written as DNA, the CDR3 is TGTGCCAGCAGTTTGCGCTTGGAGGGACAGAAGTCTGAAGCTTTCTTT.

This clonotype has more than one count but fewer than ten. This chain joins TRBV7-8 and TRBJ1-1, with unresolved D. V was pared by 0 bases and J by 2 bases, with 10 bases between. Germline CDR1 is SGHVS and CDR2 is FQNEAQ. There are 15 residues in the CDR3. The CDR3 DNA reads TGTGCCAGCAGCTTAGCGCGGATGGTCAACACTGAAGCTTTCTTT. The encoded protein is CASSLARMVNTEAFF.

Of note for this clonotype: The germline gene is not matched at one end of the junction; a read error may be the cause. The chain employs TRBV7-8 and TRBJ2-1, with 9 bases that match TRBD2. The CDR3 covers 15 residues. Germline loops: CDR1 SGHVS, CDR2 FQNEAQ. Here the CDR3 reads CASRSLAGRYNEKFF. As DNA, the CDR3 is TGTGCCAGCAGGTCTCTAGCGGGAAGGTACAATGAGAAGTTCTTC.

The sample holds one count of this clonotype. The chain uses TRBV19 and TRBJ2-2; 7 nucleotides match TRBD1. The J segment lost 5 bases and the V segment lost 5 bases, leaving 8 bases of the junction unmatched. There are 15 residues in the CDR3. CDR1 is LNHDA, CDR2 SQIVND, per germline (reference sequence). In DNA, the CDR3 is TGTGCCAGTAGTCGACAGGGTTCAGGAACCGGGGAGCTGTTTTTT. This gives the protein CASSRQGSGTGELFF. The full variable domain, in which reference TRBV19 and TRBJ2-2 provide the parts outside the CDR3, is DGGITQSPKYLFRKEGQNVTLSCEQNLNHDAMYWYRQDPGQGLRLIYYSQIVNDFQKGDIAEGYSVSREKKESFPLTVTSAQKNPTAFYLCASSRQGSGTGELFFGEGSRLTVL.

Here the CDR3 reads CASSLGGQEGNIQYF. The CDR3 DNA is TGCGCCAGCAGCTTGGGCGGACAAGAGGGGAACATTCAGTACTTC. This chain joins TRBV5-1 and TRBJ2-4; D possibly matches TRBD1 or TRBD2 (5 bases each). Trimming removed 0 bases at V and 7 bases at J, with 14 bases between. The germline V gene has CDR1 SGHRS and CDR2 YFSETQ. The CDR3 extends over 15 amino acids.

The gene calls are TRBV7-9 and TRBJ1-1, with TRBD1 as a possible D gene (5 bases). This CDR3 comprises 12 residues. V lost 5 bases, J lost 6 bases, and 10 bases lay in between. CDR1 SEHNR and CDR2 FQNEAQ come from the germline V gene (reference sequence). In DNA, the CDR3 is TGTGCCAGCAGCCATCAGGGCTCTGAAGCTTTCTTT. Encoded protein: CASSHQGSEAFF.

The V gene is TRBV7-8, the J gene TRBJ2-1; 7 bases line up with TRBD2. CDR3 length equals 13 residues. V lost 5 bases to trimming and J lost 7 bases; unmatched junction nucleotides: 5. Germline CDR1 SGHVS, CDR2 FQNEAQ. The CDR3 DNA reads TGTGCCAGCAGCCCGGGACTAATGAATGAGCAGTTCTTC. Protein product: CASSPGLMNEQFF.

This chain joins TRBV28 and TRBJ1-1, with TRBD1 as a possible D gene (6 bases). CDR1 is MDHEN, CDR2 SYDVKM, per germline. There are 16 residues in the CDR3. Trimming stripped 6 bases from V and 7 bases from J, with 24 bases between. The CDR3 coding sequence is TGTGCCAGCAGCTCTAGTGGGGGGCGACAATCCCTTGAAGCTTTCTTT. This sequence encodes CASSSSGGRQSLEAFF.